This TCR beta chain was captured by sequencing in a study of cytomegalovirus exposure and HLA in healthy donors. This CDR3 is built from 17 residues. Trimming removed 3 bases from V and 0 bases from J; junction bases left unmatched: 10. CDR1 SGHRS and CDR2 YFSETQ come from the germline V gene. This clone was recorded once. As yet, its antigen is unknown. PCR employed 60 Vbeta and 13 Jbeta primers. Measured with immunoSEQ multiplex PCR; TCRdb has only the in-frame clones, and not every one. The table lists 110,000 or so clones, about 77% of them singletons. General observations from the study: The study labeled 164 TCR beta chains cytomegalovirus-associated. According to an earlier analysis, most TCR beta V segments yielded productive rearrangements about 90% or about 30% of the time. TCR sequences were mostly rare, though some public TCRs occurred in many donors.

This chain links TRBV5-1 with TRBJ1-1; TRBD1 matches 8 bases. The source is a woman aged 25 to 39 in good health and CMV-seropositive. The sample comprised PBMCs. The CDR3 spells CASSWGRTGSLNTEAFF. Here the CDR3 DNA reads TGCGCCAGCAGCTGGGGGCGGACAGGGTCTCTGAACACTGAAGCTTTCTTT. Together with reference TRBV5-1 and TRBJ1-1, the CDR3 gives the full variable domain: KAGVTQTPRYLIKTRGQQVTLSCSPISGHRSVSWYQQTPGQGLQFLFEYFSETQRNKGNFPGRFSGRQFSNSRSEMNVSTLELGDSALYLCASSWGRTGSLNTEAFFGQGTRLTVV.